This T cell receptor beta chain was recovered during a study of CD8+CD57+ T cells in acquired aplastic anemia. In this sample, this clonotype turned up once. TCR beta VDJ combinations and CDR3 sequences were profiled from genomic DNA. TCRdb used MiXCR to reprocess the reads, holding one entry per CDR3 protein. There are about 110,000 distinct CDR3 sequences in the sample; around 49% occur only once, and 25% to 35% lies in the top ten. There are 13 residues in the CDR3. V lost 2 bases, J lost 5 bases, and 7 bases lay in between. Germline-derived CDR1 and CDR2 are SGHRS and YFSETQ. The origin of this receptor is a human donor in good health, serving as a control. The rearrangement links TRBV5-1 to TRBJ2-2, with TRBD1 as a possible D gene (5 bases). Sequenced input: sorted CD4+, CD8+, or CD8+CD57+ T cells (not recorded which) from PBMCs. In nucleotides, the CDR3 is TGCGCCAGCAGCTTCACAGGTACCGGGGAGCTGTTTTTT. It specifies CASSFTGTGELFF.